A single sample is the source of the 11 T cell receptor beta chains below, sequenced in a study of blood T cell repertoires in COVID-19. Generated by immunoSEQ multiplex PCR, the TCRdb table keeps only in-frame clones and is missing some. The sample carries 150,000 to 200,000 clones, roughly 80% recorded once. Material for sequencing was peripheral blood. Every receptor here comes from a man aged 70 or older with acute or convalescent COVID-19.

The chain recombines TRBV28 with TRBJ1-2; D not certain. Germline V lookup: CDR1 MDHEN, CDR2 SYDVKM. V was clipped by 3 bases and J by 4 bases, with 12 bases between them. The CDR3 has 14 residues. This chain's CDR3 is CASSFLPGSYGYTF. The CDR3 DNA sequence: TGTGCCAGCAGTTTTTTGCCGGGGAGCTATGGCTACACCTTC.

The chain joins TRBV7-9 to TRBJ1-1; TRBD1 matches at 11 bases. Germline-derived CDR1 and CDR2 are SEHNR and FQNEAQ (reference sequence). The CDR3 sequence is 15 residues long. J was trimmed by 6 bases and V by 3 bases; bases with no gene match: 6. This chain's CDR3 is CASSLGDRGYSEAFF. CDR3 DNA sequence: TGTGCCAGCAGCTTGGGGGACAGGGGGTACTCTGAAGCTTTCTTT.

This clone was recorded a few times. V and J are TRBV9 and TRBJ1-5, with D tentatively TRBD1 (6 bases). CDR3 length: 14 amino acids. V was cut by 4 bases and J by 3 bases, with 11 bases left in between. Germline V gives CDR1 SGDLS, CDR2 YYNGEE. The CDR3 region is CASSLGADNQPQHF. CDR3 sequence (DNA): TGTGCCAGCAGCCTGGGGGCGGACAATCAGCCCCAGCATTTT.

The chain joins TRBV18 to TRBJ2-3, with 9 positions matching TRBD1. The germline gives CDR1 KGHSH, CDR2 LQKENI. This CDR3 comprises 15 residues. The junction had 3 bases not matched to a gene; V was cut back by 2 bases and J by 3 bases. CDR3 sequence reads: CASSPRDRVTDTQYF. As DNA, the CDR3 is TGTGCCAGCTCACCAAGGGACAGGGTGACAGATACGCAGTATTTT.

The chain links TRBV6-1 to TRBJ1-4, with TRBD1 as a possible D gene (5 bases). Germline CDR1 MNHNS, CDR2 SASEGT. V was clipped by 0 bases and J by 8 bases, with 10 bases between them. CDR3 length: 14 amino acids. CDR3 loop: CASSEAGVREKLFF. CDR3 DNA: TGTGCCAGCAGTGAAGCAGGGGTTAGGGAAAAACTGTTTTTT.

This chain links TRBV28 with TRBJ2-7; D remains ambiguous. V was shortened by 3 bases and J by 7 bases, with 7 bases between the two germline ends. There are 11 residues in the CDR3. The germline gives CDR1 MDHEN, CDR2 SYDVKM. The CDR3 here is CASSFEEEQYF. The CDR3 DNA follows: TGTGCCAGCAGTTTCGAGGAAGAGCAGTACTTC.

DNA of the CDR3: TGTGCCAGTAGGGGTTGGGGGGAAAGCTACGAGCAGTACTTC. It encodes CASRGWGESYEQYF. The J gene is TRBJ2-7, the V gene TRBV19; D may be TRBD2 (6 bases). CDR1 and CDR2 (germline): LNHDA, SQIVND (reference sequence). V lost 6 bases to trimming and J lost 3 bases, with 15 bases between them. The CDR3 spans 14 residues.

This clone was recorded only once. The chain couples TRBV11-2 to TRBJ2-3; 7 bases agree with TRBD1. J gave up 5 bases and V 5 bases, and 7 bases lay outside the gene matches. Germline V gene data show CDR1 as SGHAT and CDR2 as FQNNGV. CDR3 length equals 14 residues. The CDR3, as DNA: TGTGCCAGCAGCCGGGGACAGTCCGGAGATACGCAGTATTTT. Translated, it gives CASSRGQSGDTQYF.

This clone was picked up one time. The chain recombines TRBV27 with TRBJ1-5, with D uncertain. With 0 bases removed from V and 7 bases from J, the gap between germline ends came to 7 bases. Germline V lookup: CDR1 MNHEY, CDR2 SMNVEV (reference sequence). The CDR3 runs to 13 residues. DNA for the CDR3: TGTGCCAGCAGTTTATCAGCGGTGCAGCCCCAGCATTTT. Translated, it gives CASSLSAVQPQHF.

This chain uses TRBV9 with TRBJ1-1; D is undetermined. The germline CDR1 and CDR2 sequences are SGDLS and YYNGEE. The length of the CDR3 is 13 residues. V lost 4 bases and J lost 5, with 12 bases in between. CDR3 loop: CASSPLLRTEAFF. The CDR3 nucleotides read TGTGCCAGCAGCCCCCTATTGCGGACTGAAGCTTTCTTT.

At least ten counts were recorded for this clone. The V and J genes are TRBV5-1 and TRBJ1-3; maybe TRBD1 (6 bases). Trimming cost V 2 bases and J 0 bases, with 18 bases left between them. Germline V lookup: CDR1 SGHRS, CDR2 YFSETQ. The CDR3 is 18 residues long. CDR3: CASSFPPPDSFSGNTIYF. As DNA, the CDR3 is TGCGCCAGCAGCTTCCCCCCCCCGGACAGCTTCTCTGGAAACACCATATATTTT. Together with reference TRBV5-1 and TRBJ1-3, the CDR3 gives the full variable domain: KAGVTQTPRYLIKTRGQQVTLSCSPISGHRSVSWYQQTPGQGLQFLFEYFSETQRNKGNFPGRFSGRQFSNSRSEMNVSTLELGDSALYLCASSFPPPDSFSGNTIYFGEGSWLTVV.